This is a list of T cell receptor beta chains from one sample in a study of blood T cells in healthy people across ages. TCRdb re-analysed the 5' RACE reads in MiXCR, keeping a single row per CDR3 protein. This sample has about 970,000 distinct CDR3 sequences; roughly half occur once, and the top ten carry 20% to 25%. Sequencing was carried out using blood. The receptors derive from a woman aged 55 to 70 in good health. Each CDR3 is given with its conserved first and last residue. D genes are given only for firm matches. Clone size is stated in some rows and not others, as once, few, many or a class when expanded.

j_call d_call v_call clone_size cdr3_aa cdr3_nt
TRBJ2-6 TRBD1 TRBV11-2 - CASSPTGVGSGANVLTF TGTGCCAGCAGCCCGACAGGGGTTGGCTCTGGGGCCAACGTCCTGACTTTC
TRBJ2-7 - TRBV7-6 - CASSPRDSYGYEQYF TGTGCCAGCAGCCCCCGGGACTCCTATGGGTACGAGCAGTACTTC
TRBJ2-3 TRBD1 TRBV5-1 - CASSLETGAADTQYF TGCGCCAGCAGCTTGGAGACAGGGGCGGCAGATACGCAGTATTTT
TRBJ2-2 - TRBV20-1 once CSARQDLSSANTGELFF TGCAGTGCTAGACAGGACCTCTCAAGCGCGAACACCGGGGAGCTGTTTTTT
TRBJ2-3 - TRBV6-6 - CASSYVTGRTDTQYF TGTGCCAGCAGTTACGTGACAGGACGCACAGATACGCAGTATTTT
TRBJ1-2 - TRBV20-1 - CGARDLEGYTF TGCGGTGCTAGAGATCTAGAAGGCTACACCTTC
TRBJ2-4 - TRBV28 few CASKTGPYIQYF TGTGCCAGCAAAACCGGGCCCTACATTCAGTACTTC
TRBJ2-1 - TRBV7-9 - CASGPLGGSDEQFF TGTGCCAGCGGCCCCCTTGGGGGGAGCGATGAGCAGTTCTTC
TRBJ2-5 TRBD2 TRBV4-1 few CASSHEPGGPETQYF TGCGCCAGCAGCCATGAACCGGGAGGGCCTGAGACCCAGTACTTC
TRBJ2-5 - TRBV12-3/TRBV12-4 - CASSFEGSTQYF TGTGCCAGCAGTTTCGAGGGCTCGACCCAGTACTTC
TRBJ2-7 - TRBV18 few CASSPGKPPVYEQYF TGTGCCAGCTCACCCGGGAAGCCGCCTGTTTACGAGCAGTACTTC
TRBJ1-2 TRBD1 TRBV7-6 few CASSLYRTGSGNGYTF TGTGCCAGCAGCTTATACCGGACAGGTAGCGGGAATGGCTACACCTTC
TRBJ2-1 - TRBV5-1 - CASSLGRLLRGTYNEQFF TGCGCCAGCAGCTTGGGGCGGTTGTTGCGGGGTACCTACAATGAGCAGTTCTTC
TRBJ2-5 - TRBV7-6 - CASSLSVAGGQETQYF TGTGCCAGCAGCTTAAGCGTCGCCGGGGGACAAGAGACCCAGTACTTC
TRBJ2-5 TRBD2 TRBV3-1 few CASSQERVIAGYQETQYF TGTGCCAGCAGCCAAGAACGGGTAATAGCGGGGTACCAAGAGACCCAGTACTTC
TRBJ1-2 - TRBV30 - CACTQGSVYGYTF TGTGCCTGTACACAGGGTTCAGTATATGGCTACACCTTC
TRBJ2-5 - TRBV20-1 once CSARVGGGGEETQYF TGCAGTGCTAGGGTCGGGGGAGGCGGGGAAGAGACCCAGTACTTC
TRBJ1-2 - TRBV28 - CASGSVVEGADHGYTF TGTGCCAGCGGTTCAGTGGTCGAGGGTGCGGACCATGGCTACACCTTC
TRBJ2-7 - TRBV29-1 few CSVVPGTYEQYF TGCAGCGTTGTTCCAGGGACCTACGAGCAGTACTTC
TRBJ2-1 TRBD2 TRBV20-1 - CSAREASGMGRNEQFF TGCAGTGCTAGAGAGGCTAGCGGGATGGGCCGCAATGAGCAGTTCTTC
TRBJ2-2 - TRBV29-1 few CSVVPENTGELFF TGCAGCGTTGTCCCCGAGAATACCGGGGAGCTGTTTTTT
TRBJ1-2 - TRBV6-2/TRBV6-3 - CASSFLNVGGYTF TGTGCCAGCAGTTTTCTCAATGTCGGAGGCTACACCTTC
TRBJ2-7 TRBD1 TRBV5-1 - CASSLSQGAGEQYF TGCGCCAGCAGCTTGAGTCAGGGGGCGGGGGAGCAGTACTTC
TRBJ2-3 TRBD1 TRBV2 few CASGTGLSDTQYF TGTGCCAGCGGGACAGGGTTATCAGATACGCAGTATTTT
TRBJ2-1 TRBD1 TRBV27 few CASSVDRGYNEQFF TGTGCCAGCAGTGTGGACAGGGGTTACAATGAGCAGTTCTTC
TRBJ2-4 TRBD2 TRBV4-1 few CASSQDRDSGRDIQYF TGCGCCAGCAGCCAAGATCGTGATAGCGGGAGAGACATTCAGTACTTC
TRBJ2-3 - TRBV27 few CASSKLASDTQYF TGTGCCAGCAGTAAGCTAGCGTCAGATACGCAGTATTTT
TRBJ1-6 - TRBV10-2 - CASRKKRSSYNSPLHF TGCGCCAGCAGAAAGAAGAGGAGCTCCTATAATTCACCCCTCCACTTT